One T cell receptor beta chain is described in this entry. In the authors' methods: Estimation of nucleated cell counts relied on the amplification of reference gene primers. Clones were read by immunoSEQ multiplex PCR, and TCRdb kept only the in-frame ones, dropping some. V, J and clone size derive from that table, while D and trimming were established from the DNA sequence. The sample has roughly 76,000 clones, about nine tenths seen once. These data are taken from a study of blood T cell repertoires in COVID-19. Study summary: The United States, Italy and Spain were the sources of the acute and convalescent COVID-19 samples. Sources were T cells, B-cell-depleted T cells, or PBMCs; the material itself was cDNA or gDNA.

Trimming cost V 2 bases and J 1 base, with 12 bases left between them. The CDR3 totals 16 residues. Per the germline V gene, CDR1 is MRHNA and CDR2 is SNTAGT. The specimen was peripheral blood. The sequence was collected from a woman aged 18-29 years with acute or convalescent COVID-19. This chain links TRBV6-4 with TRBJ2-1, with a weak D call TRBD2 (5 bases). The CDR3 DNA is TGTGCCAGCAGTGACCGGCGAGCGGCGTCCTACAATGAGCAGTTCTTC. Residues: CASSDRRAASYNEQFF.